Listed below are T cell receptor beta chains from one sample, sequenced in a study of blood T cell repertoires in COVID-19. Repertoires were generated with immunoSEQ multiplex PCR, while TCRdb's copy carries only in-frame clones and drops some. In the table there are about 170,000 clones, around nine tenths of which are singletons. Sequences were obtained from peripheral blood. The receptors originated from a man aged 65 to 79 with acute or convalescent COVID-19. CDR3s include the opening cysteine and the closing phenylalanine or tryptophan. The D gene is left open where the match is weak. The listing skips clone size in some rows; elsewhere it reads once, few, many or a size class.

.,TRBV3-1/TRBV3-2,.,TRBJ1-3,TGTGCCAGCAGCCAGACTGCTGGAAACACCATATATTTT,CASSQTAGNTIYF
.,TRBV6-4,TRBD2,TRBJ2-7,TGTGCCAGCAGTGACCCTAGCGGATACTCCTACGAGCAGTACTTC,CASSDPSGYSYEQYF
.,TRBV7-8,TRBD2,TRBJ2-1,TGTGCCAGCAGCTTTGGACTAGCGGGAGGTCTACTAAGCTCCTACAATGAGCAGTTCTTC,CASSFGLAGGLLSSYNEQFF
.,TRBV6-2/TRBV6-3,.,TRBJ1-2,TGTGCCAGCAGCCAGGGGTTCTATGGCTACACCTTC,CASSQGFYGYTF
.,TRBV27,TRBD2,TRBJ2-3,TGTGCCAGCAGTCCGTGGGGGGGTGGCACAGATACGCAGTATTTT,CASSPWGGGTDTQYF
.,TRBV20-1,.,TRBJ2-1,TGCAGTGCTAGGCGTTTATATGAGCAGTTCTTC,CSARRLYEQFF
few,TRBV9,TRBD1,TRBJ2-1,TGTGCCAGCAGCGTATTAGGGCAGGGGGCCCACAATGAGCAGTTCTTC,CASSVLGQGAHNEQFF
.,TRBV9,.,TRBJ1-2,TGTGCCAGCAGCGTAGTGGGGGGGCACTATGGCTACACCTTC,CASSVVGGHYGYTF
once,TRBV4-1,.,TRBJ2-1,TGCGCCAGCAGCCAAGGGGTCCGACTTCCCGCCAGATCCTACAATGAGCAGTTCTTC,CASSQGVRLPARSYNEQFF
once,TRBV5-1,.,TRBJ2-3,TGCGCCAGCAGCTATATCGGCGGCAGCACAGATACGCAGTATTTT,CASSYIGGSTDTQYF
.,TRBV16,TRBD1,TRBJ1-3,TGTGCCAGCAGCCAAGTCGACAGGGCGGTCACTGGAAACACCATATATTTT,CASSQVDRAVTGNTIYF
.,TRBV7-9,.,TRBJ2-7,TGTGCCAGCGTAGGAGACTACGAGCAGTACTTC,CASVGDYEQYF
.,TRBV4-1,.,TRBJ1-2,TGCGCCAGCAGCCAAGCCGGGACATTAAACTATGGCTACACCTTC,CASSQAGTLNYGYTF
.,TRBV28,TRBD1,TRBJ2-1,TGTGCCAGCAGCCTGGGACAGGCACGCAATGAGCAGTTCTTC,CASSLGQARNEQFF
.,TRBV28,.,TRBJ1-4,TGTGCCAGCAGTTTGCCCGACAGGGAAAAACTGTTTTTT,CASSLPDREKLFF
.,TRBV4-2,.,TRBJ2-5,TGTGCCAGCAGCCAAGTAATCGGGGGAGTGACCCAGTACTTC,CASSQVIGGVTQYF
.,TRBV29-1,.,TRBJ2-5,TGCAGCGTTGTCCGCGGCGAGACCCAGTACTTC,CSVVRGETQYF
.,TRBV4-1,.,TRBJ1-4,TGCGCCAGCAGCCAAGATTGGGGACTCAATAATGAAAAACTGTTTTTT,CASSQDWGLNNEKLFF
.,TRBV2,.,TRBJ2-5,TGTGCCACCACGCCTTCAGGAAGAGAGACCCAGTACTTC,CATTPSGRETQYF
.,TRBV27,TRBD1,TRBJ1-2,TGTGCCACAAAGGGGGCAGGCCGGGGCGGCTACACCTTC,CATKGAGRGGYTF
once,TRBV9,.,TRBJ1-1,TGTGCCAGCAGCCCCCCCTCGCGGAACACTGAAGCTTTCTTT,CASSPPSRNTEAFF
.,TRBV24-1,.,TRBJ2-7,TGTGCCACCAGTGATACGTATAAGGGGAACGAGCAGTACTTC,CATSDTYKGNEQYF
.,TRBV7-7,TRBD1,TRBJ2-5,TGTGCCAGCAGCTTAGGAGGGGGCGCAGGGCAAGAGACCCAGTACTTC,CASSLGGGAGQETQYF
.,TRBV5-1,.,TRBJ2-1,TGCGCCAGCAGCTTGGAATCGGCAGGGGTCTACAATGAGCAGTTCTTC,CASSLESAGVYNEQFF